This T cell receptor beta chain is from a study of human T cells and chemical hapten exposure. Each CDR3 protein is one row after TCRdb ran MiXCR on the RACE reads. The sample lists 90,000 to 140,000 distinct CDR3 sequences, roughly a third seen once, with roughly 2.6% in the top ten. Regarding time point: patch test 3, about 24 weeks after DPC sensitization. The treatment: therapeutic diphenylcyclopropenone sensitization with weekly scalp DPC. Germline V lookup: CDR1 SNHLY, CDR2 FYNNEI. The CDR3 is 14 amino acids. The V and J ends lost 4 bases and 4 bases respectively, with 13 bases between them. The sequence derives from a man in his forties or fifties with alopecia areata. Some clones in this sample may be carry-over from other donors' samples. The chain carries TRBV2 and TRBJ1-1; no reliable D call. Material: whole blood, obtained in connection with sensitization to the hapten diphenylcyclopropenone (DPC). The CDR3 region is CASSVRGSGTEAFF. The CDR3 DNA follows: TGTGCCAGCAGTGTTCGAGGGAGTGGCACTGAAGCTTTCTTT.